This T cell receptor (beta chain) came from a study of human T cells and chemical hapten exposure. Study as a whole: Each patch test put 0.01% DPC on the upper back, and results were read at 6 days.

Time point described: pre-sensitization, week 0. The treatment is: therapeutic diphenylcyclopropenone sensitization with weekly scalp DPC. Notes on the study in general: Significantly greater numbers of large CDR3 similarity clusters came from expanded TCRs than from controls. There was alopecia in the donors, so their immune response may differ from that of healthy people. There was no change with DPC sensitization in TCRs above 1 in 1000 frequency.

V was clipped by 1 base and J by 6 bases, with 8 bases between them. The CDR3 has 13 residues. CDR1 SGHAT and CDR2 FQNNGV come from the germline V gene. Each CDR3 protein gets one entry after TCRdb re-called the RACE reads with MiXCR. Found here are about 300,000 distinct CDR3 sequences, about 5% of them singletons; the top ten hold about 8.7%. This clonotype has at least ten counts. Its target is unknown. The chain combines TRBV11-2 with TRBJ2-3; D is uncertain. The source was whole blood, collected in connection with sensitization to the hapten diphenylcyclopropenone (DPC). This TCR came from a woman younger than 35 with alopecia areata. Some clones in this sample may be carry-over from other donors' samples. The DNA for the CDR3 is TGTGCCAGCAGCTTAGTTGCAGACGATACGCAGTATTTT. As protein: CASSLVADDTQYF. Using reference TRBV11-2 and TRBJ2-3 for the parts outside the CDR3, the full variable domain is EAGVAQSPRYKIIEKRQSVAFWCNPISGHATLYWYQQILGQGPKLLIQFQNNGVVDDSQLPKDRFSAERLKGVDSTLKIQPAKLEDSAVYLCASSLVADDTQYFGPGTRLTVL.